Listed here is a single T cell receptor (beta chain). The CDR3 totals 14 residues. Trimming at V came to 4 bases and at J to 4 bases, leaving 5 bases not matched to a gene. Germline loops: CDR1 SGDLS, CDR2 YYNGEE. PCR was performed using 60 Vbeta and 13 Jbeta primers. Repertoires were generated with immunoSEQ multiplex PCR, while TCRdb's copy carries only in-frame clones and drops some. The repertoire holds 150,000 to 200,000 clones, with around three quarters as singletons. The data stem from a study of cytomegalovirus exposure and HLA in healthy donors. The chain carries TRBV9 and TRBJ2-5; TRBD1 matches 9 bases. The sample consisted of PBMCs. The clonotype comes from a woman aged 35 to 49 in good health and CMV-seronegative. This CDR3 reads CASSFGDRAETQYF. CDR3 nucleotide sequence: TGTGCCAGCAGCTTTGGGGACAGGGCAGAGACCCAGTACTTC.